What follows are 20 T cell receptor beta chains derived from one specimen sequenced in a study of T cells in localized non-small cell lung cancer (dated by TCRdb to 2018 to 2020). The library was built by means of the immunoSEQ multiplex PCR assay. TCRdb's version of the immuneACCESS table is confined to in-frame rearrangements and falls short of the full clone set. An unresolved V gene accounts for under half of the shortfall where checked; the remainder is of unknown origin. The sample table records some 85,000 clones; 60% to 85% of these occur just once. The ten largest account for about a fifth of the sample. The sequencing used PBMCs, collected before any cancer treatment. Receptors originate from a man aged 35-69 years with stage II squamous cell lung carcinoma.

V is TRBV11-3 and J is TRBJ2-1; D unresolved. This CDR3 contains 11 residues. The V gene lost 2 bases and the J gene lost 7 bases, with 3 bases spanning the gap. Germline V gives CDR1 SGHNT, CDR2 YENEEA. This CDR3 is CASSLRNEQFF. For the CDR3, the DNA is TGTGCCAGCAGCTTAAGGAATGAGCAGTTCTTC.

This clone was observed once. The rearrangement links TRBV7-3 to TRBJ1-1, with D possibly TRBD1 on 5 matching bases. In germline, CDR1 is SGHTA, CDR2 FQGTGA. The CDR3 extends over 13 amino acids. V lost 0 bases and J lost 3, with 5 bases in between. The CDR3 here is CASSLTRDTEAFF. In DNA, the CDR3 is TGTGCCAGCAGCTTAACCAGGGACACTGAAGCTTTCTTT.

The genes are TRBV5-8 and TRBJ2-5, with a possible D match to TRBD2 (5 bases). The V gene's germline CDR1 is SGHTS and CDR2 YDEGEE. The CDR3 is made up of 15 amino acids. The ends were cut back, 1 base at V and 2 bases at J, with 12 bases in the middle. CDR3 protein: CASSLSRGQQETQYF. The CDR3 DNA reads TGTGCCAGCAGCTTGTCACGAGGGCAACAAGAGACCCAGTACTTC. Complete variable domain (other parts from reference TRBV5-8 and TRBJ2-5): EAGVTQSPTHLIKTRGQQATLRCSPISGHTSVYWYQQALGLGLQFLLWYDEGEERNRGNFPPRFSGRQFPNYSSELNVNALELEDSALYLCASSLSRGQQETQYFGPGTRLLVL.

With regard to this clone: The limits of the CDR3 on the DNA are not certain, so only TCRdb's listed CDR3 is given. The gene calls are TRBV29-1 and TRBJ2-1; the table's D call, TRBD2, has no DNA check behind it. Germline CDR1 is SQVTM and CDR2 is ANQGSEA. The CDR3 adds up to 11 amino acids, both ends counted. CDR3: CSVGEGTSEFF.

CDR3 sequence reads: CASSLNRAYEQYF. CDR3 nucleotides: TGTGCCAGCAGCTTAAATAGGGCCTACGAGCAGTACTTC. The V call is TRBV7-8, the J call TRBJ2-7; D unclear. Trimming cost V 2 bases and J 2 bases, with 7 bases left between them. Germline V CDR1 and CDR2: SGHVS, FQNEAQ. This CDR3 has 13 residues.

CDR3 sequence reads: CASSPDGAYSNQPQHF. The CDR3 coding sequence is TGCGCCAGCAGCCCGGACGGAGCCTATAGCAATCAGCCCCAGCATTTT. J is TRBJ1-5 and V is TRBV5-1; D is unclear. Germline V gene lookup returns CDR1 SGHRS and CDR2 YFSETQ. V lost 4 bases and J 0 bases, leaving 14 bases between the germline ends. The CDR3 is made up of 16 amino acids.

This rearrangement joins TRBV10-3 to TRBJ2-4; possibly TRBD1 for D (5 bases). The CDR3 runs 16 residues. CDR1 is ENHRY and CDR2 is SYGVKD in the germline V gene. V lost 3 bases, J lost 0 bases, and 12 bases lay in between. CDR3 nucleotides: TGTGCCATCAGTGATCAGGGCCCTCTAGCCAAAAACATTCAGTACTTC. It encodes CAISDQGPLAKNIQYF.

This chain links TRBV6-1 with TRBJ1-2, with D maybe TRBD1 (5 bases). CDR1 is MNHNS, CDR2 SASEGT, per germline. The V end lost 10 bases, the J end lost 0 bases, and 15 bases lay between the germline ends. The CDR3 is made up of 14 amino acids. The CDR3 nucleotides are TGTGCCACCCTGCAGGGCCACTCTAACTATGGCTACACCTTC. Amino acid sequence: CATLQGHSNYGYTF.

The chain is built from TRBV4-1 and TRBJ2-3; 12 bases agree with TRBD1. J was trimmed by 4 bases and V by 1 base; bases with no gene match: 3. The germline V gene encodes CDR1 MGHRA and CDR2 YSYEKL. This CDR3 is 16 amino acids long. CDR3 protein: CASSQAGQGASDTQYF. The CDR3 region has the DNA TGCGCCAGCAGCCAAGCGGGACAGGGGGCATCAGATACGCAGTATTTT.

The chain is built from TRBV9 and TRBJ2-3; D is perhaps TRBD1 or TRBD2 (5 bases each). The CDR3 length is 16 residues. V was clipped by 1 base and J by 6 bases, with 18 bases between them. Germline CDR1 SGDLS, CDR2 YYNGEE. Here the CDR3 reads CASSVSLSGGYDTQYF. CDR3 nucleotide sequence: TGTGCCAGCAGCGTATCGTTGAGTGGGGGTTATGATACGCAGTATTTT.

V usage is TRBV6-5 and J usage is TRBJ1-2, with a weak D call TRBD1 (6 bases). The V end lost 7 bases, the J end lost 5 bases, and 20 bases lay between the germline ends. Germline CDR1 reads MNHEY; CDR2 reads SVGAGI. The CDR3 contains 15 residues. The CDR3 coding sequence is TGTGCCAGCATCAAGGGGGGGGGCTATGGGTATGGCTACACCTTC. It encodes CASIKGGGYGYGYTF.

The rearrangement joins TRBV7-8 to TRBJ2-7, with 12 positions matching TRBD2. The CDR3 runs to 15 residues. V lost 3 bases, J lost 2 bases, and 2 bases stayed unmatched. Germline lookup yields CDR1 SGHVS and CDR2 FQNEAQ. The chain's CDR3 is CASSFLAGGTYEQYF. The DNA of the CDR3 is TGTGCCAGCAGCTTTCTAGCGGGAGGGACCTACGAGCAGTACTTC.

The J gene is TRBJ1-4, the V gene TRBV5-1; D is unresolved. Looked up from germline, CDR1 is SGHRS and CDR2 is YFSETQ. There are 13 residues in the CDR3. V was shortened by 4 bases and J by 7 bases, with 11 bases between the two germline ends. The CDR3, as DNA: TGCGCCAGCAGCACAGACACTCGTGAAAAACTGTTTTTT. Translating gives CASSTDTREKLFF.

DNA for the CDR3: TGTGCCAGCAGCTTAGGACGGAGGAATAATGAAAAACTGTTTTTT. Its protein is CASSLGRRNNEKLFF. V is TRBV7-2 and J is TRBJ1-4; no reliable D call. Germline CDR1 and CDR2: SGHTA and FQGNSA. The CDR3 runs to 15 residues. The V end was cut by 1 base, the J end by 4 bases, with 10 bases between. Full variable domain (rest looked up from reference TRBV7-2 and TRBJ1-4): GAGVSQSPSNKVTEKGKDVELRCDPISGHTALYWYRQSLGQGLEFLIYFQGNSAPDKSGLPSDRFSAERTGGSVSTLTIQRTQQEDSAVYLCASSLGRRNNEKLFFGSGTQLSVL.

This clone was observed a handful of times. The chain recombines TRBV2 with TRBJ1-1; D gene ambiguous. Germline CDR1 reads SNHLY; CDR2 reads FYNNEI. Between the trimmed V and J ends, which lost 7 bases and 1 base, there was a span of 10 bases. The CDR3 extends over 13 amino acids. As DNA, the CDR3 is TGTGCCAGCACAAAAGGCCGGAACACTGAAGCTTTCTTT. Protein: CASTKGRNTEAFF.

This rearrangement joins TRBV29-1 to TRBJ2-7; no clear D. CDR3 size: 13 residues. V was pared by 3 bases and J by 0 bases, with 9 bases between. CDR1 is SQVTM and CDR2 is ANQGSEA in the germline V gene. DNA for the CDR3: TGCAGCGTTGAGTTGGATTTCTCCTACGAGCAGTACTTC. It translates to CSVELDFSYEQYF.

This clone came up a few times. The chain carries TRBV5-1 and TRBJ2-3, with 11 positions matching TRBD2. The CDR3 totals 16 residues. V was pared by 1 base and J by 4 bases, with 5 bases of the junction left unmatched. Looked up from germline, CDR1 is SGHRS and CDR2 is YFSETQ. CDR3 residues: CASSLSSGGMADTQYF. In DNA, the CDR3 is TGCGCCAGCAGCTTGTCTAGCGGGGGGATGGCAGATACGCAGTATTTT.

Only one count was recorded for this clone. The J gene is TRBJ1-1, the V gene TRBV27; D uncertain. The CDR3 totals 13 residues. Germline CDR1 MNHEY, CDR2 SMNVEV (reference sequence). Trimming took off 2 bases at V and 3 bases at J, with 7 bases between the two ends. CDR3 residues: CASSLTGDTEAFF. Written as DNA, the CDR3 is TGTGCCAGCAGTTTAACGGGTGACACTGAAGCTTTCTTT.

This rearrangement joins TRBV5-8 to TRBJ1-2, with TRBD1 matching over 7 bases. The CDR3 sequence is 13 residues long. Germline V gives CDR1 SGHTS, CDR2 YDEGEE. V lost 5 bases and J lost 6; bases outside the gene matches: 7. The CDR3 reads CASSQDRDHGYTF. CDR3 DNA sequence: TGTGCCAGCAGTCAAGACAGGGACCATGGCTACACCTTC.

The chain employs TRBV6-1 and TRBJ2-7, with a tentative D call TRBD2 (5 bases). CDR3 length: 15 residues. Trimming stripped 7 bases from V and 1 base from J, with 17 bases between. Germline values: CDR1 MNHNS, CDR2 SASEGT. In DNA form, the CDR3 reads TGTGCCAGCATTAAAACGAGGGAGATTTCCTACGAGCAGTACTTC. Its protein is CASIKTREISYEQYF.